This T cell receptor beta chain was identified in a study of T cell responses to AZD1222 COVID-19 vaccine. Regarding the study as a whole: Targeting of unmutated variant regions was reportedly seen in nearly half of spike-specific TCRs. Females outnumbered males among donors, who were mostly white British; clonal diversity was possibly underestimated. Only a handful of AZD1222 recipients tested seropositive at baseline.

Germline CDR1 reads SGHTA; CDR2 reads FQGNSA. The CDR3 loop spans 13 amino acids. Trimming cost V 3 bases and J 3 bases, with 6 bases left between them. Turning to this clone: What it binds is unknown.

Some clones are missing from TCRdb's copy, which holds only in-frame ones; the method was immunoSEQ multiplex PCR. The table shows 110,000 to 150,000 clones, with about 94% occurring only once. Here the sequenced sample was peripheral blood, taken on day 0 of AZD1222 vaccination. This TCR derives from an adult in good health. The chain is built from TRBV7-2 and TRBJ1-5; unclear D gene. CDR3 in DNA: TGTGCCAGCAGCTTTCGCAACAATCAGCCCCAGCATTTT. Its translation is CASSFRNNQPQHF.